This note documents a single T cell receptor (beta chain) sequence. This sample is drawn from a study of blood T cell repertoires in COVID-19. This CDR3 is 15 amino acids long. Trimming took 8 bases from V and 1 from J, leaving 15 bases between them. Germline V gene sequence: CDR1 MDHEN, CDR2 SYDVKM. Clones were sequenced by immunoSEQ multiplex PCR, and TCRdb holds only the in-frame ones, with some missing. The data contain about 49,000 clones, about 87% of them singletons. The source material was peripheral blood. The sequence was collected from a man older than 75 with acute or convalescent COVID-19. The V and J genes are TRBV28 and TRBJ1-3; TRBD1 might be the D (6 bases). The CDR3 coding sequence is TGTGCCAGCGGGGGGGGGCGATTTTCTGGAAACACCATATATTTT. Its protein is CASGGGRFSGNTIYF.